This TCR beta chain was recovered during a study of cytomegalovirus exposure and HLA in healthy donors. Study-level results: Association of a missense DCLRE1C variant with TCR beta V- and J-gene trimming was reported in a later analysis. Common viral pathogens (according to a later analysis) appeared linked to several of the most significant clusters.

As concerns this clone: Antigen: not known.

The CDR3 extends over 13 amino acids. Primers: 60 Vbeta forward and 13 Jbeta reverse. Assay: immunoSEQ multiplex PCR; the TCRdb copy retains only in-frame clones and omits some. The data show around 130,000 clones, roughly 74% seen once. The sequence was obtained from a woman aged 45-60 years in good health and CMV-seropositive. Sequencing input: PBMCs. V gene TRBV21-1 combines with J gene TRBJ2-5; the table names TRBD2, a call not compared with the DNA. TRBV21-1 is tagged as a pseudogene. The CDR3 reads CASRVRGQETQYF. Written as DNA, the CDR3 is TGTGCCAGCAGGGTCCGGGGACAAGAGACCCAGTACTTC.